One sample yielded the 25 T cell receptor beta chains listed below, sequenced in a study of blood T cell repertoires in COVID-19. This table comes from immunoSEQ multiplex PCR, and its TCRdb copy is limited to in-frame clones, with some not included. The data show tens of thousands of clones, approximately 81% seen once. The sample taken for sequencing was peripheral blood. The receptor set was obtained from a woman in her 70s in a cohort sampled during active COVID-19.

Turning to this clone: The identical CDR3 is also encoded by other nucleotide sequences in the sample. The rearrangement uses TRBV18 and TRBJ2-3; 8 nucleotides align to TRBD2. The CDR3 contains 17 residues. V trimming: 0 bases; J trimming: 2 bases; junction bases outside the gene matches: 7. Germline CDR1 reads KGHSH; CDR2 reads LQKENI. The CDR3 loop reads CASSPPGVAGFTDTQYF. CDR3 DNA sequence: TGTGCCAGCTCACCACCGGGAGTAGCGGGGTTCACAGATACGCAGTATTTT.

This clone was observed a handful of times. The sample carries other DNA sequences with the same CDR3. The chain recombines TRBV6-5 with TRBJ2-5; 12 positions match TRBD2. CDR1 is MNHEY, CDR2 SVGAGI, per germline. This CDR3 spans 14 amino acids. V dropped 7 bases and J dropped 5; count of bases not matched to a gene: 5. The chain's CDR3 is CASTLAGGGETQYF. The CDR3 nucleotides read TGTGCCAGCACCCTAGCGGGAGGGGGCGAGACCCAGTACTTC.

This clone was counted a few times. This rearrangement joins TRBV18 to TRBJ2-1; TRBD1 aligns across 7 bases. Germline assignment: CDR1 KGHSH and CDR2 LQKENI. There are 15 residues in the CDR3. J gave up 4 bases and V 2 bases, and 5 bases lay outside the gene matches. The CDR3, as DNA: TGTGCCAGCTCACCAAAAGGGGGCAAGTACAATGAGCAGTTCTTC. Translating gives CASSPKGGKYNEQFF.

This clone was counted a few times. In DNA, the CDR3 is TGTGCCAGCATAAGGGGCCAGGCGGGAGACACCTACAATGAGCAGTTCTTC. It yields the protein CASIRGQAGDTYNEQFF. This sequence joins TRBV7-9 and TRBJ2-1; 7 bases map to TRBD2. Trimming took 7 bases from V and 2 from J; bases not matched to a gene: 14. The CDR3 covers 17 residues. Germline lookup yields CDR1 SEHNR and CDR2 FQNEAQ (reference sequence).

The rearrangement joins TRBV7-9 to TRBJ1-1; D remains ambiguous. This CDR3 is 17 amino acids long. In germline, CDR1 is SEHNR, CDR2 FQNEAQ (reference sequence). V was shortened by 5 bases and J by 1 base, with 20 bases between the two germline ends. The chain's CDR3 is CASSPRPPRLKNTEAFF. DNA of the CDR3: TGTGCCAGCAGCCCCCGCCCACCGAGGTTGAAGAACACTGAAGCTTTCTTT. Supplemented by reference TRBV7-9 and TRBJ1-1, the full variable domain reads DTGVSQNPRHKITKRGQNVTFRCDPISEHNRLYWYRQTLGQGPEFLTYFQNEAQLEKSRLLSDRFSAERPKGSFSTLEIQRTEQGDSAMYLCASSPRPPRLKNTEAFFGQGTRLTVV.

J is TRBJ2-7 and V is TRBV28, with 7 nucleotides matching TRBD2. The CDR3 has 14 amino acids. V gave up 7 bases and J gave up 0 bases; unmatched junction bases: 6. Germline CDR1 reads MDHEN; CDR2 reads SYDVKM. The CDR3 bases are TGTGCCAGCAATAGAGCGGGAACCTCCTACGAGCAGTACTTC. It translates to CASNRAGTSYEQYF.

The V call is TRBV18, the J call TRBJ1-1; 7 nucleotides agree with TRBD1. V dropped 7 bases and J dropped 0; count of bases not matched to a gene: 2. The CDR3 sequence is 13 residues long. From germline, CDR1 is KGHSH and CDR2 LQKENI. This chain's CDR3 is CASLGGLNTEAFF. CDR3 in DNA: TGTGCCAGCTTAGGGGGCCTGAACACTGAAGCTTTCTTT.

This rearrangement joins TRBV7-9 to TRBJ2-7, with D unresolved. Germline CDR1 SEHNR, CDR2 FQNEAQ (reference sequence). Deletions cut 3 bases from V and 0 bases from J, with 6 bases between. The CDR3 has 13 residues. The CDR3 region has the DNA TGTGCCAGCAGCTTGGCTGGCTCCTACGAGCAGTACTTC. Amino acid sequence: CASSLAGSYEQYF.

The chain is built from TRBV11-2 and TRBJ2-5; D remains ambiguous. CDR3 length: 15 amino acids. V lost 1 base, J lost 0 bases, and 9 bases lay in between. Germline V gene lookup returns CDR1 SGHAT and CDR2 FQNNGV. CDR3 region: CASSLVPEYQETQYF. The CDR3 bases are TGTGCCAGCAGCTTAGTCCCGGAGTACCAAGAGACCCAGTACTTC.

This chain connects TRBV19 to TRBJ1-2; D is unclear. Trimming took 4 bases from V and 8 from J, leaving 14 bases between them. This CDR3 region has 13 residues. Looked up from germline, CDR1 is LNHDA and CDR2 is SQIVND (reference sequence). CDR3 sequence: CASSTDPTRGYTF. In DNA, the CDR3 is TGTGCCAGTAGTACCGACCCAACCAGGGGCTACACCTTC.

DNA of the CDR3: TGTGCCACCAGTGCTAGCGGGAGAGGCGGGGAGCTGTTTTTT. Translation gives CATSASGRGGELFF. This chain joins TRBV24-1 and TRBJ2-2, with TRBD2 identical over 10 bases. CDR3 length equals 14 residues. CDR1 and CDR2 (germline): KGHDR, SFDVKD. V lost 5 bases, J lost 7 bases, and 3 bases stayed unmatched.

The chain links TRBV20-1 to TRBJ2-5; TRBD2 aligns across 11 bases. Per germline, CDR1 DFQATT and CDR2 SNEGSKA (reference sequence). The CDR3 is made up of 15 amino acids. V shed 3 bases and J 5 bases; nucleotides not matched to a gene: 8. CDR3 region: CSASATSGSRETQYF. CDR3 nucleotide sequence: TGCAGTGCTAGTGCCACTAGCGGGAGTCGCGAGACCCAGTACTTC.

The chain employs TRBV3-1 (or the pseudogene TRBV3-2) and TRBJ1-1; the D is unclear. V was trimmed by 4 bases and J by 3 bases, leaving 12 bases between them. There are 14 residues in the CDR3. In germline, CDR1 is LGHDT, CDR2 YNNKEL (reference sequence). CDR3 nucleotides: TGTGCCAGCAGCCCCGGGAGCGGGGACACTGAAGCTTTCTTT. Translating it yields CASSPGSGDTEAFF.

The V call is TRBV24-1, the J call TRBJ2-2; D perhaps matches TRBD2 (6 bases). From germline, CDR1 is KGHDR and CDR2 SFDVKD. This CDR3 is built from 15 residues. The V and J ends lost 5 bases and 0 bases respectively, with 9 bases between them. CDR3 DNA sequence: TGTGCCACCAGTGGGAGGGCCCCGAACACCGGGGAGCTGTTTTTT. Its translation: CATSGRAPNTGELFF.

CDR3 sequence reads: CASSLTRQSYGYTF. CDR3 coding DNA: TGTGCCAGCAGTTTAACTAGGCAGAGTTATGGCTACACCTTC. The chain joins TRBV28 to TRBJ1-2; D remains unclear. Germline CDR1 MDHEN, CDR2 SYDVKM. The V and J ends lost 2 bases and 5 bases respectively, with 12 bases between them. The CDR3 consists of 14 residues.

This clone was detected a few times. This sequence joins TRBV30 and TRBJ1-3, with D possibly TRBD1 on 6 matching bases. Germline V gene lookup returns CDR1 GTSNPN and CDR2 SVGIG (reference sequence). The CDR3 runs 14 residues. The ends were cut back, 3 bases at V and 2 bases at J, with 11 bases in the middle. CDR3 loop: CAWSTSGAGNTIYF. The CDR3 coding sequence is TGTGCCTGGAGCACTTCAGGGGCTGGAAACACCATATATTTT.

The chain's CDR3 is CASRLNRQGLHYEQYF. The CDR3 DNA reads TGCGCCAGCAGGTTAAACCGACAGGGACTCCACTACGAGCAGTACTTC. The chain joins TRBV5-1 to TRBJ2-7, with a weak D call TRBD1 (7 bases). Germline-derived CDR1 and CDR2 are SGHRS and YFSETQ. Trimming removed 5 bases from V and 3 bases from J, with 21 bases in between. CDR3 length equals 16 residues.

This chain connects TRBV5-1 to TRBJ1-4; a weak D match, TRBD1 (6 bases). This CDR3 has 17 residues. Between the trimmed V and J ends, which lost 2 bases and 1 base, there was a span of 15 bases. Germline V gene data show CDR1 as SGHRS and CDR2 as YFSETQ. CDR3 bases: TGCGCCAGCAGCTTCGGTCCAGGGGATGTAACTAATGAAAAACTGTTTTTT. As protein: CASSFGPGDVTNEKLFF.

The CDR3 DNA reads TGCAGCGTTGAAGTTACAGGGGCCGAAGCTTTCTTT. It translates to CSVEVTGAEAFF. V is TRBV29-1 and J is TRBJ1-1; 7 nucleotides agree with TRBD1. The CDR3 loop spans 12 amino acids. Germline CDR1 is SQVTM and CDR2 is ANQGSEA. The junction had 4 bases not matched to a gene; V was cut back by 1 base and J by 8 bases.

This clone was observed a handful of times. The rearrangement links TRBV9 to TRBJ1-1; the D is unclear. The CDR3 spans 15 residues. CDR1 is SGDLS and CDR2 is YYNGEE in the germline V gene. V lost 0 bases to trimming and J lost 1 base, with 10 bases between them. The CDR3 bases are TGTGCCAGCAGCGTAGAAGGCAGGTGGAACACTGAAGCTTTCTTT. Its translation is CASSVEGRWNTEAFF.

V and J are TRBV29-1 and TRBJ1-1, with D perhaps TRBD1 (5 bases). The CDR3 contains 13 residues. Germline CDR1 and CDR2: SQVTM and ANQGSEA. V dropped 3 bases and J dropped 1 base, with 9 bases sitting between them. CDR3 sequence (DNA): TGCAGCGTTGACTCGCAGGGGAACACTGAAGCTTTCTTT. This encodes CSVDSQGNTEAFF. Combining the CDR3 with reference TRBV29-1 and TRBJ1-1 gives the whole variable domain SAVISQKPSRDICQRGTSLTIQCQVDSQVTMMFWYRQQPGQSLTLIATANQGSEATYESGFVIDKFPISRPNLTFSTLTVSNMSPEDSSIYLCSVDSQGNTEAFFGQGTRLTVV.

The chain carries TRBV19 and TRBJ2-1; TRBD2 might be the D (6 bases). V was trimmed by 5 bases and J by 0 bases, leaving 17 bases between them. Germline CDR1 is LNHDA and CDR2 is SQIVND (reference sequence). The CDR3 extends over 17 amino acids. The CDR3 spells CASSPRGGVSSYNEQFF. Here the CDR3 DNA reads TGTGCCAGTAGTCCCCGTGGCGGGGTGAGCTCCTACAATGAGCAGTTCTTC. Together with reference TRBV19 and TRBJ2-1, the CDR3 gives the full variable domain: DGGITQSPKYLFRKEGQNVTLSCEQNLNHDAMYWYRQDPGQGLRLIYYSQIVNDFQKGDIAEGYSVSREKKESFPLTVTSAQKNPTAFYLCASSPRGGVSSYNEQFFGPGTRLTVL.

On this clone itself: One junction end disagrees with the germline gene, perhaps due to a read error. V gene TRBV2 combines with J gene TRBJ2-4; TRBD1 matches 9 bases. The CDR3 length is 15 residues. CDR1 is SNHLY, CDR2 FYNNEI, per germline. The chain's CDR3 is CASSQAGTGRDIQYF. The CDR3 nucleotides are TGTGCCAGCAGTCAAGCCGGGACAGGGAGGGACATTCAGTACTTC.

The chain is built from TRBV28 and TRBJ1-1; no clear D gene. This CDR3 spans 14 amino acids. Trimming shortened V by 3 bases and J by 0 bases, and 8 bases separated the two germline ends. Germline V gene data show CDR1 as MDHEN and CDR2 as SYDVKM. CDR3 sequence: CASSFGGMNTEAFF. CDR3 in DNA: TGTGCCAGCAGTTTTGGCGGAATGAACACTGAAGCTTTCTTT.

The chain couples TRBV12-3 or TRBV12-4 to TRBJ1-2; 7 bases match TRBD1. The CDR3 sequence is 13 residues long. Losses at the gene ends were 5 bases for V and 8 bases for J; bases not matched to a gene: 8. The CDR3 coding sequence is TGTGCCAGCAGTCCCGGACAGGTGGGAGGCTACACCTTC. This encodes CASSPGQVGGYTF.